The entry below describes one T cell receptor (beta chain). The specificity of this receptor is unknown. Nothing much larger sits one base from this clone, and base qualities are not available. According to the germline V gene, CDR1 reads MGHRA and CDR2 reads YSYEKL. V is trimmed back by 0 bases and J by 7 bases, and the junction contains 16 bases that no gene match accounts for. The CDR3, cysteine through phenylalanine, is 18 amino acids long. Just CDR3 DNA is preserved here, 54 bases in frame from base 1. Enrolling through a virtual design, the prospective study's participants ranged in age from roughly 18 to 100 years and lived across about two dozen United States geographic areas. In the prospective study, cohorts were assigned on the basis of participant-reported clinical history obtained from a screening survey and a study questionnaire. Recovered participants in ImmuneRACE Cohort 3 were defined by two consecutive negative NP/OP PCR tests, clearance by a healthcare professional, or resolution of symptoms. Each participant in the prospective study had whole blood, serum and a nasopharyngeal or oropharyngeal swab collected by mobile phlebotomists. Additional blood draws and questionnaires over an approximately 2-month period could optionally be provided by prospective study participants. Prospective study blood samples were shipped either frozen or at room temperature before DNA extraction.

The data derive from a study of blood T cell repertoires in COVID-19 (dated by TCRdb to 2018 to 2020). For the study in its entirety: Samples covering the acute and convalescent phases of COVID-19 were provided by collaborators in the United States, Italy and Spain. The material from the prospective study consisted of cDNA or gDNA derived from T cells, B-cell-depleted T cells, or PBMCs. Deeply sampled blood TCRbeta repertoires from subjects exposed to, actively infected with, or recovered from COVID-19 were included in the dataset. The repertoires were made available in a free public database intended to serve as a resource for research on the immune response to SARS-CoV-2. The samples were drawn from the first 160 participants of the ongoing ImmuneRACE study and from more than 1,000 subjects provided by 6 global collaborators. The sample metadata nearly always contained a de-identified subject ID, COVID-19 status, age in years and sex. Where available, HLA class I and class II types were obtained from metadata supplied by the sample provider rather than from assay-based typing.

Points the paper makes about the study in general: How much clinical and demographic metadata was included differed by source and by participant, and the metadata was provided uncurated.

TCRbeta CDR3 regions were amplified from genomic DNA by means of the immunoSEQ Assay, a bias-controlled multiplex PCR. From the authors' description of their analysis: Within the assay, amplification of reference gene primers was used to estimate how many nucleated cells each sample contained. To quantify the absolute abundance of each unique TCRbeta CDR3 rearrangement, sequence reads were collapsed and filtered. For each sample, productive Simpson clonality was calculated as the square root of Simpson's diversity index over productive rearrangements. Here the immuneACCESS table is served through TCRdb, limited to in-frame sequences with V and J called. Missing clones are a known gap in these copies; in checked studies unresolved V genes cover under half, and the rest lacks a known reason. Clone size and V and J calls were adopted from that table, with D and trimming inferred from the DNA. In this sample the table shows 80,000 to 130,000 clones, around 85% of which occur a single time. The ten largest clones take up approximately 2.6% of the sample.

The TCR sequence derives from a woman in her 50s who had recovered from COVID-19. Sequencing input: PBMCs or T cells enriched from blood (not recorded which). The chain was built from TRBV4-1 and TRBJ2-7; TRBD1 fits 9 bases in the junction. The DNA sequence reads TGCGCCAGCAGCCAAGATCGCACCGGGACAGGGATTTCGCGGGAGCAGTACTTC. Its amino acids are CASSQDRTGTGISREQYF.